Listed below are T cell receptor beta chains from one sample, sequenced in a study of blood T cells in healthy people across ages. MiXCR was run by TCRdb on the 5' RACE reads, yielding one entry per CDR3 protein. This table holds 1.8 million or so distinct CDR3 sequences, about two fifths found once. The sample consisted of blood. All receptors derive from a human donor in good health. Both conserved end residues are part of each CDR3. D genes are given only for firm matches. Only part of the rows carry a size: once, few, many, or a class if the clone is expanded.

v_call: TRBV7-9
j_call: TRBJ1-1
d_call: .
clone_size: .
cdr3_nt: TGTGCCAGCAGCTTAGAAGGTAGATTTGAAGCTTTCTTT
cdr3_aa: CASSLEGRFEAFF

v_call: TRBV6-5
j_call: TRBJ1-1
d_call: .
clone_size: few
cdr3_nt: TGTGCCAGCAGTGGTTCAGGCTTAGCTTTCTTT
cdr3_aa: CASSGSGLAFF

v_call: TRBV7-9
j_call: TRBJ2-7
d_call: TRBD1
clone_size: .
cdr3_nt: TGTGCCAGCAGCGCGACCGACAGGGAACGTCCCTACGAGCAGTACTTC
cdr3_aa: CASSATDRERPYEQYF

v_call: TRBV11-3
j_call: TRBJ1-1
d_call: TRBD1
clone_size: few
cdr3_nt: TGTGCCAGCAGCCGGTCGACAGGGTTAAGGACTGAAGCTTTCTTT
cdr3_aa: CASSRSTGLRTEAFF

v_call: TRBV6-2/TRBV6-3
j_call: TRBJ2-7
d_call: .
clone_size: few
cdr3_nt: TGTGCCAGCAGTTACTCGATGTACAGGGCCCGTGAGTACGAGCAGTACTTC
cdr3_aa: CASSYSMYRAREYEQYF

v_call: TRBV20-1
j_call: TRBJ2-1
d_call: .
clone_size: many
cdr3_nt: TGCAGTGTCTTCTCCTACAATGAGCAGTTCTTC
cdr3_aa: CSVFSYNEQFF

v_call: TRBV4-1
j_call: TRBJ1-1
d_call: .
clone_size: .
cdr3_nt: TGCGCCAGCAGCCAAGAAGGGGGGGCGCCCCTTACTGAAGCTTTCTTT
cdr3_aa: CASSQEGGAPLTEAFF

v_call: TRBV20-1
j_call: TRBJ2-7
d_call: .
clone_size: .
cdr3_nt: TGCAGTGCTTTTTCAGGAGACTGGGAGCAGTACTTC
cdr3_aa: CSAFSGDWEQYF

v_call: TRBV11-2
j_call: TRBJ2-5
d_call: TRBD2
clone_size: few
cdr3_nt: TGTGCCAGCAGCTTCGGAGCGGGGGGGCCCCAAGAGACCCAGTACTTC
cdr3_aa: CASSFGAGGPQETQYF

v_call: TRBV21-1
j_call: TRBJ2-5
d_call: .
clone_size: .
cdr3_nt: TGTGCCACCTGGAGAGAGGGACAAGAGACCCAGTACTTC
cdr3_aa: CATWREGQETQYF

v_call: TRBV12-3/TRBV12-4
j_call: TRBJ1-2
d_call: .
clone_size: few
cdr3_nt: TGTGCCAGCGGCTGGGGGCGCGGGGCGTCCAACTATGGCTACACCTTC
cdr3_aa: CASGWGRGASNYGYTF

v_call: TRBV7-2
j_call: TRBJ1-2
d_call: TRBD1
clone_size: few
cdr3_nt: TGTGCCAGCAGCTTCCTCATTACCGGGACAGGGGGTGGCTACACCTTC
cdr3_aa: CASSFLITGTGGGYTF

v_call: TRBV10-3
j_call: TRBJ1-2
d_call: .
clone_size: .
cdr3_nt: TGTGCCATCAGTGAGTCGCCTAGAGCTAACTATGGCTGCACCTTC
cdr3_aa: CAISESPRANYGCTF

v_call: TRBV28
j_call: TRBJ1-2
d_call: .
clone_size: few
cdr3_nt: TGTGCCAGCAGTTTAGCGGACAGCCACTATGGCTACACCTTC
cdr3_aa: CASSLADSHYGYTF

v_call: TRBV15
j_call: TRBJ2-1
d_call: .
clone_size: .
cdr3_nt: TGTGCCACCAGCAGACTAGCGATAGGGGAGCAGTTCTTC
cdr3_aa: CATSRLAIGEQFF

v_call: TRBV4-1
j_call: TRBJ1-2
d_call: .
clone_size: .
cdr3_nt: TGCGCCAGCAGCCAAGAGAAGGCGGCAGACAACTATGGCTACACCTTC
cdr3_aa: CASSQEKAADNYGYTF

v_call: TRBV7-9
j_call: TRBJ2-3
d_call: .
clone_size: few
cdr3_nt: TGTGCCAGCAGCTCTGACACCTACCGAGGGAAAGATACGCAGTATTTT
cdr3_aa: CASSSDTYRGKDTQYF

v_call: TRBV20-1
j_call: TRBJ2-1
d_call: .
clone_size: once
cdr3_nt: TGCAGTGCTAGAAACAGGGAGGGGGGACGCTACAATGAGCAGTTCTTC
cdr3_aa: CSARNREGGRYNEQFF

v_call: TRBV5-1
j_call: TRBJ1-5
d_call: TRBD1
clone_size: .
cdr3_nt: TGCGCCAGCAGCATCGACAGGGCTCAGCCCCAGCATTTT
cdr3_aa: CASSIDRAQPQHF

v_call: TRBV6-6
j_call: TRBJ2-5
d_call: .
clone_size: .
cdr3_nt: TGTGCCAGCAGTTACTCGTCAGGGGAGTGGGGCCAAGAGACCCAGTACTTC
cdr3_aa: CASSYSSGEWGQETQYF

v_call: TRBV6-2/TRBV6-3
j_call: TRBJ2-3
d_call: .
clone_size: .
cdr3_nt: TGTGCCAGCAGTTACGGGGTCCGCAGTGCAGATACGCAGTATTTT
cdr3_aa: CASSYGVRSADTQYF

v_call: TRBV10-3
j_call: TRBJ2-6
d_call: TRBD1
clone_size: few
cdr3_nt: TGTGCCATCAGTGAGTCGACTTCGGTCGGGATCACCTTATGGACAGGCAACGTCCTGACTTTC
cdr3_aa: CAISESTSVGITLWTGNVLTF

v_call: TRBV7-2
j_call: TRBJ1-2
d_call: .
clone_size: .
cdr3_nt: TGTGCCAGCAGCTTAGCGCAGGACAGTGGCTATGGCTACACCTTC
cdr3_aa: CASSLAQDSGYGYTF

v_call: TRBV5-1
j_call: TRBJ2-1
d_call: TRBD1
clone_size: .
cdr3_nt: TGCGCCAGCAGCCGGGGACAGCAAGGCAATGAGCAGTTCTTC
cdr3_aa: CASSRGQQGNEQFF

v_call: TRBV7-6
j_call: TRBJ1-5
d_call: .
clone_size: few
cdr3_nt: TGTGCCCGCCAGTGTCCTGGGGGCAATCAGCCCCAGCATTTT
cdr3_aa: CARQCPGGNQPQHF

v_call: TRBV27
j_call: TRBJ1-4
d_call: .
clone_size: few
cdr3_nt: TGTGCCAGCAGTTTAAAAGGGACGGGGAATGAAAAACTGTTTTTT
cdr3_aa: CASSLKGTGNEKLFF

v_call: TRBV20-1
j_call: TRBJ1-1
d_call: .
clone_size: .
cdr3_nt: TGCAGTGCTAGAACAGGTCGGACTGAAGCTTTCTTT
cdr3_aa: CSARTGRTEAFF

v_call: TRBV11-2
j_call: TRBJ1-6
d_call: .
clone_size: .
cdr3_nt: TGTGCCAGCAGCTTATTTGAGTCACCCCTCCACTTT
cdr3_aa: CASSLFESPLHF

v_call: TRBV29-1
j_call: TRBJ1-3
d_call: TRBD1
clone_size: .
cdr3_nt: TGCAGCGTTCTGACAGGGGCGGGCGGAAACACCATATATTTT
cdr3_aa: CSVLTGAGGNTIYF

v_call: TRBV2
j_call: TRBJ2-1
d_call: TRBD1
clone_size: .
cdr3_nt: TGTGCCAGCAGCACTGTACAGGGGGCAGACTACAATGAGCAGTTCTTC
cdr3_aa: CASSTVQGADYNEQFF

v_call: TRBV6-1
j_call: TRBJ1-2
d_call: .
clone_size: .
cdr3_nt: TGTGCCAGCAGTGAAAACGCGCAGGATGGCTACACCTTC
cdr3_aa: CASSENAQDGYTF

v_call: TRBV5-1
j_call: TRBJ1-4
d_call: .
clone_size: once
cdr3_nt: TGCGCCAGCAGCTTGGATGTTTCCCTTGAAAAACTGTTTTTT
cdr3_aa: CASSLDVSLEKLFF

v_call: TRBV4-3
j_call: TRBJ1-4
d_call: .
clone_size: few
cdr3_nt: TGCGCCAGCAGGACGAATGTTTTAGGGGCTAATGAAAAACTGTTTTTT
cdr3_aa: CASRTNVLGANEKLFF

v_call: TRBV3-1
j_call: TRBJ2-1
d_call: TRBD2
clone_size: few
cdr3_nt: TGTGCCAGCAGCCCGAAACGGGGGGATTACAATGAGCAGTTCTTC
cdr3_aa: CASSPKRGDYNEQFF

v_call: TRBV4-1
j_call: TRBJ1-3
d_call: TRBD1
clone_size: .
cdr3_nt: TGCGCCAGCAGCCGCCCGAGGGACAGGGGAAACACCATATATTTT
cdr3_aa: CASSRPRDRGNTIYF

v_call: TRBV28
j_call: TRBJ2-7
d_call: .
clone_size: few
cdr3_nt: TGTGCCAGCAGGAGGGGGTACTCCTACGAGCAGTACTTC
cdr3_aa: CASRRGYSYEQYF

v_call: TRBV11-3
j_call: TRBJ1-2
d_call: .
clone_size: few
cdr3_nt: TGTGCCAGCAGCGATGACAGATATGGCTACACCTTC
cdr3_aa: CASSDDRYGYTF

v_call: TRBV12-3/TRBV12-4
j_call: TRBJ1-5
d_call: .
clone_size: .
cdr3_nt: TGTGCCAGCAACCGGGGCGGGAATAGCAATCAGCCCCAGCATTTT
cdr3_aa: CASNRGGNSNQPQHF

v_call: TRBV5-1
j_call: TRBJ2-6
d_call: TRBD2
clone_size: few
cdr3_nt: TGCGCCAGCAGCCCGCGGGGGGGTAACTCTGGGGCCAACGTCCTGACTTTC
cdr3_aa: CASSPRGGNSGANVLTF

v_call: TRBV18
j_call: TRBJ2-7
d_call: .
clone_size: .
cdr3_nt: TGTGCCAGCTCACCACCGGGACTCACCGGATACGAGCAGTACTTC
cdr3_aa: CASSPPGLTGYEQYF

v_call: TRBV29-1
j_call: TRBJ2-7
d_call: TRBD1
clone_size: many
cdr3_nt: TGCAGCGTTGGACAGGGCAGGAACGAGCAGTACTTC
cdr3_aa: CSVGQGRNEQYF

v_call: TRBV5-6
j_call: TRBJ1-2
d_call: .
clone_size: .
cdr3_nt: TGTGCCAGCAGCGCGGGACTGACCTTCTATGGCTACACCTTC
cdr3_aa: CASSAGLTFYGYTF

v_call: TRBV10-3
j_call: TRBJ2-5
d_call: .
clone_size: .
cdr3_nt: TGTGCCATCAGTGAGTGGAGCTACAAGCAGTACTTC
cdr3_aa: CAISEWSYKQYF

v_call: TRBV20-1
j_call: TRBJ2-5
d_call: .
clone_size: few
cdr3_nt: TGCAGTGCTGGGGGGGCGGGTAGCAATGAAGTGCCCTGGGAGACCCAGTACTTC
cdr3_aa: CSAGGAGSNEVPWETQYF

v_call: TRBV25-1
j_call: TRBJ1-6
d_call: TRBD1
clone_size: few
cdr3_nt: TGTGCCAGCAGGGACAGGGGGGATTCACCCCTCCACTTT
cdr3_aa: CASRDRGDSPLHF

v_call: TRBV7-9
j_call: TRBJ2-3
d_call: .
clone_size: few
cdr3_nt: TGTGCCAGCAGCTTCTCCGGGGACTTGAGAGATACGCAGTATTTT
cdr3_aa: CASSFSGDLRDTQYF

v_call: TRBV20-1
j_call: TRBJ2-1
d_call: TRBD2
clone_size: .
cdr3_nt: TGCAGTGCTAGAGCTTCGGGACTAGCGGGGGGCAATGAGCAGTTCTTC
cdr3_aa: CSARASGLAGGNEQFF

v_call: TRBV7-2
j_call: TRBJ1-5
d_call: .
clone_size: .
cdr3_nt: TGTGCCAGCAGCTTAGCCGGCAGGGATAATCGGCCCCAGCATTTT
cdr3_aa: CASSLAGRDNRPQHF

v_call: TRBV20-1
j_call: TRBJ2-1
d_call: .
clone_size: few
cdr3_nt: TGCAGTGCTCCGCACCGGGCCTCAGGGGATGAGCAGTTCTTC
cdr3_aa: CSAPHRASGDEQFF

v_call: TRBV27
j_call: TRBJ2-7
d_call: TRBD2
clone_size: few
cdr3_nt: TGTGCCAGCAGTTGGACTAGCGGGGGGGCCTACGAGCAGTACTTC
cdr3_aa: CASSWTSGGAYEQYF

v_call: TRBV11-2
j_call: TRBJ2-3
d_call: .
clone_size: few
cdr3_nt: TGTGCCAGCAGCCTACACCCGGGGGCCGCAACTTCCACAGATACGCAGTATTTT
cdr3_aa: CASSLHPGAATSTDTQYF

v_call: TRBV7-8
j_call: TRBJ2-1
d_call: TRBD2
clone_size: .
cdr3_nt: TGTGCCAGCAGCTTACGTAGGGCGGGGGGGCAAAATGAGCAGTTCTTC
cdr3_aa: CASSLRRAGGQNEQFF

v_call: TRBV2
j_call: TRBJ2-5
d_call: .
clone_size: .
cdr3_nt: TGTGCCAGCAGTGTCAACAGCCCCAGAGAGACCCAGTACTTC
cdr3_aa: CASSVNSPRETQYF

v_call: TRBV12-3/TRBV12-4
j_call: TRBJ2-4
d_call: TRBD2
clone_size: .
cdr3_nt: TGTGCCAGCAGTTTCGGGACTAGCGGTTCGGAGTACTTC
cdr3_aa: CASSFGTSGSEYF

v_call: TRBV4-3
j_call: TRBJ2-7
d_call: TRBD2
clone_size: .
cdr3_nt: TGCGCCAGCAGCCAGAGTATCCGGGGGGATGGGAACGAGCAGTACTTC
cdr3_aa: CASSQSIRGDGNEQYF

v_call: TRBV28
j_call: TRBJ2-3
d_call: TRBD2
clone_size: .
cdr3_nt: TGTGCCAGCGGCACTAGCGGGGGGGCCGATGTAACAGATACGCAGTATTTT
cdr3_aa: CASGTSGGADVTDTQYF

v_call: TRBV10-3
j_call: TRBJ2-5
d_call: TRBD1
clone_size: few
cdr3_nt: TGTGCCACCGAGGGACAGAGCCAAGAGACCCAGTACTTC
cdr3_aa: CATEGQSQETQYF